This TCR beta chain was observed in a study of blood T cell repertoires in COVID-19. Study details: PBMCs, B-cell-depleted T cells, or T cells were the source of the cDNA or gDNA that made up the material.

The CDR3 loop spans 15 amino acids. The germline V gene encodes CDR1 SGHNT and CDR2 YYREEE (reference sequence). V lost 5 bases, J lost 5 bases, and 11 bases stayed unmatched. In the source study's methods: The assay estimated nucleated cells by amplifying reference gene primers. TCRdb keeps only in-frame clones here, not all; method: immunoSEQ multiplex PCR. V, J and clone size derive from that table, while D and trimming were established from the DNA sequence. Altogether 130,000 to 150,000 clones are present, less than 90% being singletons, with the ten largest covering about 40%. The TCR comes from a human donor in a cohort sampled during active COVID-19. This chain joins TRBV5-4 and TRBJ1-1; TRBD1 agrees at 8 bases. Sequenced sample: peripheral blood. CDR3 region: CASSLNRGSSTEAFF. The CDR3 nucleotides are TGTGCCAGCAGTTTGAACAGGGGGAGTTCGACTGAAGCTTTCTTT. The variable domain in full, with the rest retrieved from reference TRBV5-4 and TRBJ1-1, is ETGVTQSPTHLIKTRGQQVTLRCSSQSGHNTVSWYQQALGQGPQFIFQYYREEENGRGNFPPRFSGLQFPNYSSELNVNALELDDSALYLCASSLNRGSSTEAFFGQGTRLTVV.